This T cell receptor (beta chain) stems from a study of glioma-infiltrating T cells. This CDR3 spans 14 amino acids. Trimming removed 3 bases from V and 5 bases from J, with 14 bases in between. In germline, CDR1 is KGHSH, CDR2 LQKENI. The iRepertoire nested amplicon-rescue multiplex PCR amplified TCR alpha and beta CDR3s from RNA. TCRdb ran MiXCR on the multiplex PCR reads and lists one entry per CDR3 protein. Of some 93,000 distinct CDR3 sequences in the sample, roughly 40% were seen once. As concerns this clonotype: This may be a read error: a much more frequent sequence differs by one nucleotide.

The rearrangement joins TRBV18 to TRBJ2-7; D call uncertain. The TCR originated in a human donor with low-grade glioma or glioblastoma, undergoing nonglioma brain surgery, or in good health (not recorded which). Material for sequencing was glioma tissue, nonneoplastic brain tissue, or PBMCs (not recorded which). In DNA form, the CDR3 reads TGTGCCAGCTCACCCCATGGGTTCGGCCACGAGCAGTACTTC. Its translation: CASSPHGFGHEQYF.